What follows are 28 T cell receptor beta chains derived from one specimen sequenced in a study of blood T cell repertoires in COVID-19. TCRdb's copy holds only in-frame clones and misses some; the assay was immunoSEQ multiplex PCR. The table shows about 250,000 clones, with about 85% occurring only once. The sample was peripheral blood. The receptors stem from a man aged 18 to 30 with active or convalescent COVID-19.

This sequence joins TRBV5-1 and TRBJ2-5, with TRBD1 identical over 7 bases. Germline CDR1 is SGHRS and CDR2 is YFSETQ. CDR3 length: 14 amino acids. J lost 1 base, V lost 2 bases, and 2 bases had no gene match. CDR3 sequence: CASSFGTAQETQYF. The CDR3 region has the DNA TGCGCCAGCAGCTTTGGGACAGCCCAAGAGACCCAGTACTTC.

This rearrangement joins TRBV18 to TRBJ2-7, with TRBD1 identical over 7 bases. The germline CDR1 and CDR2 sequences are KGHSH and LQKENI. V lost 6 bases, J lost 4 bases, and 9 bases stayed unmatched. The CDR3 has 14 amino acids. The CDR3 protein is CASSLSGRGYEQYF. The CDR3 DNA sequence: TGTGCCAGCTCTCTTTCGGGCAGGGGGTACGAGCAGTACTTC.

The V call is TRBV28, the J call TRBJ2-2; 9 bases fit TRBD1. J was trimmed by 1 base and V by 6 bases; bases with no gene match: 18. CDR3 length: 20 residues. Germline assignment: CDR1 MDHEN and CDR2 SYDVKM. The CDR3: CASRLLRQGEGFWNTGELFF. In nucleotides, the CDR3 is TGTGCCAGCAGACTACTCCGACAGGGGGAAGGTTTCTGGAACACCGGGGAGCTGTTTTTT.

This chain links TRBV30 with TRBJ1-2; 10 nucleotides agree with TRBD1. CDR1 GTSNPN and CDR2 SVGIG come from the germline V gene (reference sequence). The V segment lost 2 bases and the J segment 7 bases; nucleotides outside the gene matches: 10. The CDR3 loop spans 15 amino acids. In DNA form, the CDR3 reads TGTGCCTGGAGTCCCTGGGACAGGGGTATAACTGGCTACACCTTC. Translation gives CAWSPWDRGITGYTF.

The chain couples TRBV2 to TRBJ2-3; D possibly corresponds to TRBD2 (6 bases). V gave up 10 bases and J gave up 2 bases, with 13 bases separating them. The germline V gene encodes CDR1 SNHLY and CDR2 FYNNEI. The CDR3 covers 13 residues. CDR3 region: CATGTRDTDTQYF. The CDR3 DNA reads as TGTGCCACCGGGACTCGCGACACAGATACGCAGTATTTT.

The chain links TRBV9 to TRBJ2-7; D gene unclear. The CDR3 has 14 residues. The V end was cut by 0 bases, the J end by 0 bases, with 7 bases between. CDR1 and CDR2 (germline): SGDLS, YYNGEE. The CDR3 region is CASSVDYSSYEQYF. CDR3 nucleotides: TGTGCCAGCAGCGTAGATTATAGCTCCTACGAGCAGTACTTC.

The rearrangement joins TRBV5-1 to TRBJ2-7, with 7 bases identical to TRBD1. The CDR3 is 12 amino acids. The germline V gene encodes CDR1 SGHRS and CDR2 YFSETQ. With V trimmed by 3 bases and J by 6 bases, 3 bases remained unmatched. As DNA, the CDR3 is TGCGCCAGCAGCTCGACAGGGCCCGAGCAGTACTTC. Translated, it gives CASSSTGPEQYF.

A single count supports this clone. CDR3 loop: CASSLAVRQTGGNTIYF. In DNA, the CDR3 is TGTGCCAGCAGCTTAGCGGTAAGACAGACAGGAGGAAACACCATATATTTT. The J gene is TRBJ1-3, the V gene TRBV7-2; a weak D match, TRBD1 (6 bases). CDR1 and CDR2 from the germline V gene are SGHTA and FQGNSA. The CDR3 sequence is 17 residues long. V lost 0 bases and J 4 bases, leaving 16 bases between the germline ends.

A few counts support this clone. The chain combines TRBV23-1 with TRBJ1-2, with no clear D. TRBV23-1 is labeled an ORF, and its function is uncertain. Trimming left V 1 base short and J 4 bases short, with 10 bases between. The CDR3 runs 14 residues. The CDR3 region is CASSQLPAGYGYTF. Written as DNA, the CDR3 is TGCGCCAGCAGTCAATTACCGGCGGGCTATGGCTACACCTTC.

The chain uses TRBV2 and TRBJ2-3; possibly TRBD1 for D (5 bases). Trimming cost V 6 bases and J 4 bases, with 14 bases left between them. Germline V gene lookup returns CDR1 SNHLY and CDR2 FYNNEI. This CDR3 is built from 14 residues. The CDR3 spells CASSPLGQSDTQYF. CDR3 DNA: TGTGCCAGCAGCCCCTTGGGGCAGTCAGATACGCAGTATTTT.

The count of this clone is one. The chain combines TRBV9 with TRBJ1-4; D not resolved. Looked up from germline, CDR1 is SGDLS and CDR2 is YYNGEE. Trimming took off 2 bases at V and 3 bases at J, with 11 bases between the two ends. The CDR3 spans 15 residues. The CDR3 here is CASSVTPAANEKLFF. CDR3 coding DNA: TGTGCCAGCAGCGTGACTCCAGCCGCTAATGAAAAACTGTTTTTT. The full variable domain, in which reference TRBV9 and TRBJ1-4 provide the parts outside the CDR3, is DSGVTQTPKHLITATGQRVTLRCSPRSGDLSVYWYQQSLDQGLQFLIQYYNGEERAKGNILERFSAQQFPDLHSELNLSSLELGDSALYFCASSVTPAANEKLFFGSGTQLSVL.

The V gene is TRBV4-3, the J gene TRBJ2-3; 9 positions agree with TRBD2. The CDR3 has 21 residues. CDR1 LGHNA and CDR2 YSLEER come from the germline V gene. The junction had 17 bases not matched to a gene; V was cut back by 0 bases and J by 1 base. The CDR3 is CASSQERAGLVAGARTDTQYF. Here the CDR3 DNA reads TGCGCCAGCAGCCAAGAACGGGCAGGGTTGGTAGCGGGGGCCCGCACAGATACGCAGTATTTT.

This clone was detected a few times. The chain links TRBV6-5 to TRBJ1-1; 7 bases are shared with TRBD1. CDR1 is MNHEY and CDR2 is SVGAGI in the germline V gene. This CDR3 has 15 amino acids. V was pared by 6 bases and J by 3 bases, with 10 bases of the junction left unmatched. The CDR3 here is CASRSGQVGDTEAFF. The CDR3 nucleotides are TGTGCCAGCAGATCCGGACAGGTCGGGGACACTGAAGCTTTCTTT.

The chain couples TRBV7-2 to TRBJ2-1; TRBD2 aligns across 7 bases. Per germline, CDR1 SGHTA and CDR2 FQGNSA. CDR3 length: 16 amino acids. The J segment lost 6 bases and the V segment lost 2 bases, leaving 10 bases of the junction unmatched. CDR3 DNA: TGTGCCAGCAGCTTAAGAAGACTAGCAACAGGCAATGAGCAGTTCTTC. As protein: CASSLRRLATGNEQFF.

This chain uses TRBV6-2 or TRBV6-3 with TRBJ2-7; D unclear. The germline V gene encodes CDR1 MNHEY and CDR2 SVGEGT. This CDR3 is 12 amino acids long. V lost 6 bases, J lost 7 bases, and 13 bases lay in between. CDR3 amino acids: CASSPPSKEQYF. Written as DNA, the CDR3 is TGTGCCAGCAGCCCTCCTTCTAAGGAGCAGTACTTC.

There are a few counts of this clone. V gene TRBV5-5 combines with J gene TRBJ1-1; TRBD1 matches at 9 bases. Trimming at V came to 0 bases and at J to 5 bases, leaving 2 bases not matched to a gene. The CDR3 sequence is 14 residues long. Germline CDR1 reads SGHKS; CDR2 reads YYEKEE (reference sequence). CDR3 sequence: CASSLADRGTEAFF. In DNA form, the CDR3 reads TGTGCCAGCAGCTTGGCCGACAGGGGGACTGAAGCTTTCTTT.

On this clone: Because the CDR3's place on the DNA is in doubt, the DNA is left out and the CDR3 is given as listed by TCRdb. This chain links TRBV9 with TRBJ2-5; the table's D gene call, TRBD1, was not cross checked with the DNA. Germline V lookup: CDR1 SGDLS, CDR2 YYNGEE. The CDR3 extends over 14 residues, inclusive of both ends. CDR3: CASSVGQGARTKYF.

The rearrangement links TRBV5-1 to TRBJ1-1; D is perhaps TRBD1 (5 bases). The CDR3 length is 15 residues. The V gene lost 3 bases and the J gene lost 5 bases, with 17 bases spanning the gap. The germline V gene has CDR1 SGHRS and CDR2 YFSETQ. DNA of the CDR3: TGCGCCAGCAGCTGGGGCCAGGACCTCTCGACTGAAGCTTTCTTT. Amino acid sequence: CASSWGQDLSTEAFF.

The chain is built from TRBV4-3 and TRBJ2-7; D may be TRBD1 (5 bases). Germline loops: CDR1 LGHNA, CDR2 YSLEER. This CDR3 is 14 amino acids long. Trimming left V 3 bases short and J 0 bases short, with 9 bases between. The CDR3 sequence is CASSQVGHSYEQYF. In nucleotides, the CDR3 is TGCGCCAGCAGCCAGGTGGGGCACTCCTACGAGCAGTACTTC.

The gene calls are TRBV2 and TRBJ1-3, with D maybe TRBD1 (6 bases). V lost 7 bases and J 3 bases, leaving 7 bases between the germline ends. CDR3 size: 12 residues. CDR1 and CDR2 from the germline V gene are SNHLY and FYNNEI. CDR3 sequence: CASTGDGNTIYF. The DNA of the CDR3 is TGTGCCAGCACAGGGGATGGAAACACCATATATTTT.

V and J are TRBV19 and TRBJ2-3; 10 positions match TRBD2. The germline CDR1 and CDR2 sequences are LNHDA and SQIVND (reference sequence). This CDR3 comprises 17 residues. V dropped 5 bases and J dropped 1; count of bases not matched to a gene: 9. DNA for the CDR3: TGTGCCAGTAGTCGGGCTAGCGGGGGTATGGGCACAGATACGCAGTATTTT. Protein product: CASSRASGGMGTDTQYF.

The V gene is TRBV4-3, the J gene TRBJ1-6, with a weak D call TRBD1 (6 bases). The CDR3 runs 15 residues. Trimming shortened V by 3 bases and J by 5 bases, and 11 bases separated the two germline ends. Germline loops: CDR1 LGHNA, CDR2 YSLEER. In nucleotides, the CDR3 is TGCGCCAGCAGCCAGAAGGACAGAGATAATTCACCCCTCCACTTT. This gives the protein CASSQKDRDNSPLHF.

V and J are TRBV19 and TRBJ2-2, with 8 bases lining up with TRBD1. Trimming cost V 5 bases and J 5 bases; bases outside gene matches: 1. Germline assignment: CDR1 LNHDA and CDR2 SQIVND (reference sequence). CDR3 length: 13 residues. The CDR3 is CASSHRGTGELFF. CDR3 in DNA: TGTGCCAGTAGTCACAGGGGGACCGGGGAGCTGTTTTTT.

The chain combines TRBV5-1 with TRBJ1-1; the D gene is possibly TRBD1 (5 bases). CDR1 and CDR2 (germline): SGHRS, YFSETQ. The CDR3 runs 14 residues. The V end lost 3 bases, the J end lost 0 bases, and 9 bases lay between the germline ends. Written as DNA, the CDR3 is TGCGCCAGCAGCTACGGACACCTGAACACTGAAGCTTTCTTT. Protein: CASSYGHLNTEAFF.

To note about this clone: Sequence at one end of the junction differs from germline and may be a read error. The J gene is TRBJ1-1, the V gene TRBV6-4; 7 nucleotides agree with TRBD1. CDR1 and CDR2 from the germline V gene are MRHNA and SNTAGT. There are 14 residues in the CDR3. For the CDR3, the DNA is TGTGCCAGCAGTGAGTCCCCCATCGGGACAGAGATAGTCTTT. It encodes CASSESPIGTEIVF.

V and J are TRBV25-1 and TRBJ1-4, with 7 positions matching TRBD1. With 4 bases clipped from V and 2 bases from J, the junction kept 4 bases outside the gene matches. The CDR3 length is 15 residues. CDR1 is MGHDK and CDR2 is SYGVNS in the germline V gene. The CDR3 region is CASSAGGRTNEKLFF. CDR3 in DNA: TGTGCCAGCAGTGCAGGGGGGAGGACTAATGAAAAACTGTTTTTT. Full variable domain (remainder filled in from reference TRBV25-1 and TRBJ1-4): EADIYQTPRYLVIGTGKKITLECSQTMGHDKMYWYQQDPGMELHLIHYSYGVNSTEKGDLSSESTVSRIRTEHFPLTLESARPSHTSQYLCASSAGGRTNEKLFFGSGTQLSVL.

The gene calls are TRBV19 and TRBJ1-5, with 7 nucleotides matching TRBD1. Germline values: CDR1 LNHDA, CDR2 SQIVND (reference sequence). The ends lost 0 bases at V and 5 bases at J; junction bases unmatched: 10. The CDR3 covers 17 residues. The CDR3 protein is CASSIDTGTVYYQPQHF. CDR3 nucleotide sequence: TGTGCCAGTAGTATAGATACCGGGACAGTCTACTATCAGCCCCAGCATTTT.

The chain carries TRBV4-3 and TRBJ1-5; D is unresolved. This CDR3 spans 15 amino acids. The ends were cut back, 0 bases at V and 1 base at J, with 7 bases in the middle. The germline CDR1 and CDR2 sequences are LGHNA and YSLEER. CDR3 coding DNA: TGCGCCAGCAGCCAAGAAAGAGGGAGCAATCAGCCCCAGCATTTT. Residues: CASSQERGSNQPQHF.